These T cell receptor beta chains were read from a single sample in a study of beta chain features in type 1 diabetes. Assay: immunoSEQ multiplex PCR; the TCRdb copy retains only in-frame clones and omits some. The table has about 360,000 clones, roughly 12% seen once. The specimen sequenced was naive CD4+ T cells from blood. The receptor source for this set is a woman aged 18-30 years with type 1 diabetes. The CDR3 runs from the conserved cysteine through the conserved F or W. The order of the fields is CDR3 protein, CDR3 DNA, J gene, D gene, V gene, clone size. The D gene is left open where the match is weak. Size is omitted from some rows. Given values are once, few, many or a class for expanded clones.

CDR3: CASSWDRANTEAFF
DNA: TGCGCCAGCAGCTGGGACAGGGCGAACACTGAAGCTTTCTTT
J: TRBJ1-1
D: TRBD1
V: TRBV4-3
size: few

CDR3: CASTMGREGLQETQYF
DNA: TGTGCCAGCACCATGGGGCGGGAGGGCCTCCAAGAGACCCAGTACTTC
J: TRBJ2-5
D: TRBD2
V: TRBV7-9
size: few

CDR3: CSVVSSRSTGELFF
DNA: TGCAGCGTTGTGTCGAGCAGGTCCACCGGGGAGCTGTTTTTT
J: TRBJ2-2
D: NA
V: TRBV29-1
size: few

CDR3: CASSSGQVGTGELFF
DNA: TGTGCCAGCAGCTCGGGACAGGTCGGAACCGGGGAGCTGTTTTTT
J: TRBJ2-2
D: TRBD1
V: TRBV11-1
size: few

CDR3: CSADTGQSHFYGYTF
DNA: TGCAGCGCGGACACTGGACAGTCCCACTTCTATGGCTACACCTTC
J: TRBJ1-2
D: NA
V: TRBV29-1
size: few

CDR3: CAWGGANTEAFF
DNA: TGTGCCTGGGGAGGGGCGAACACTGAAGCTTTCTTT
J: TRBJ1-1
D: NA
V: TRBV30
size: few

CDR3: CSGRTSGVHEQYF
DNA: TGCAGCGGCCGGACTAGCGGGGTGCACGAGCAGTACTTC
J: TRBJ2-7
D: TRBD2
V: TRBV29-1
size: few

CDR3: CASSTPSWTGGTDTQYF
DNA: TGTGCCAGTAGTACCCCTTCCTGGACAGGGGGCACAGATACGCAGTATTTT
J: TRBJ2-3
D: TRBD1
V: TRBV19
size: NA

CDR3: CASSFGGVDQPQHF
DNA: TGCGCCAGCAGCTTTGGGGGGGTGGATCAGCCCCAGCATTTT
J: TRBJ1-5
D: NA
V: TRBV5-1
size: few

CDR3: CASSLQEKQFF
DNA: TGCGCCAGCAGCTTACAGGAAAAGCAGTTCTTC
J: TRBJ2-1
D: NA
V: TRBV5-1
size: NA

CDR3: CASSVAGDGRGEKLFF
DNA: TGTGCCAGCAGCGTAGCCGGGGACGGCAGGGGGGAAAAACTGTTTTTT
J: TRBJ1-4
D: TRBD1
V: TRBV9
size: few

CDR3: CASSQSGDRGNEQFF
DNA: TGTGCCAGCAGTCAAAGTGGGGACAGGGGGAATGAGCAGTTCTTC
J: TRBJ2-1
D: TRBD1
V: TRBV7-3
size: NA

CDR3: CASRQPGQGYEQYF
DNA: TGCGCCAGCAGGCAACCGGGACAGGGGTACGAGCAGTACTTC
J: TRBJ2-7
D: TRBD1
V: TRBV4-1
size: few

CDR3: CASSRPGLALQETQYF
DNA: TGCGCCAGCAGCCGTCCGGGACTAGCGCTACAAGAGACCCAGTACTTC
J: TRBJ2-5
D: TRBD2
V: TRBV4-3
size: few

CDR3: CSVERGGYNEQFF
DNA: TGCAGCGTTGAGCGGGGGGGATACAATGAGCAGTTCTTC
J: TRBJ2-1
D: TRBD2
V: TRBV29-1
size: NA

CDR3: CASSLTQGTYEQYF
DNA: TGTGCCAGCAGCCTAACACAGGGAACCTACGAGCAGTACTTC
J: TRBJ2-7
D: NA
V: TRBV7-8
size: few

CDR3: CAIRLAGTDTQYF
DNA: TGTGCCATCAGACTAGCGGGAACAGATACGCAGTATTTT
J: TRBJ2-3
D: TRBD2
V: TRBV28
size: NA

CDR3: CATSRDWPSGETQYF
DNA: TGTGCCACCAGCAGAGATTGGCCTAGTGGGGAGACCCAGTACTTC
J: TRBJ2-5
D: NA
V: TRBV15
size: NA

CDR3: CASSLIRGYEQYF
DNA: TGTGCCAGCAGCTTAATCCGGGGCTACGAGCAGTACTTC
J: TRBJ2-7
D: NA
V: TRBV7-2
size: NA

CDR3: CASRAGPVNTQYF
DNA: TGTGCCAGCAGGGCGGGGCCCGTGAATACGCAGTATTTT
J: TRBJ2-3
D: NA
V: TRBV2
size: few

CDR3: CASSQDSIYGYTF
DNA: TGTGCCAGCAGCCAAGACAGTATCTATGGCTACACCTTC
J: TRBJ1-2
D: NA
V: TRBV27
size: NA

CDR3: CASSNRFSGRGDTQYF
DNA: TGTGCCAGCAGTAATCGTTTTTCCGGGAGGGGAGATACGCAGTATTTT
J: TRBJ2-3
D: TRBD2
V: TRBV19
size: few

CDR3: CASPTPGQSYEQYF
DNA: TGTGCCAGCCCAACCCCTGGACAGTCCTACGAGCAGTACTTC
J: TRBJ2-7
D: NA
V: TRBV11-1
size: NA

CDR3: CATKVVAGVRSDTQYF
DNA: TGCGCCACCAAGGTGGTAGCGGGAGTTCGATCAGATACGCAGTATTTT
J: TRBJ2-3
D: TRBD2
V: TRBV5-1
size: once

CDR3: CSVAPPGEYNEQFF
DNA: TGCAGCGTTGCCCCTCCGGGGGAATACAATGAGCAGTTCTTC
J: TRBJ2-1
D: NA
V: TRBV29-1
size: NA

CDR3: CASSPSPQNQPQHF
DNA: TGTGCCAGCTCACCATCGCCGCAGAATCAGCCCCAGCATTTT
J: TRBJ1-5
D: NA
V: TRBV18
size: NA

CDR3: CASSPTGLVTGELFF
DNA: TGTGCCAGCAGCCCGACTGGGTTGGTCACCGGGGAGCTGTTTTTT
J: TRBJ2-2
D: NA
V: TRBV7-2
size: NA

CDR3: CASNWGQELYEQYF
DNA: TGTGCCAGCAACTGGGGACAGGAACTCTACGAGCAGTACTTC
J: TRBJ2-7
D: TRBD1
V: TRBV5-5
size: NA

CDR3: CASSLGSGGEKLFF
DNA: TGTGCCAGCAGCTTAGGTTCAGGGGGCGAAAAACTGTTTTTT
J: TRBJ1-4
D: TRBD1
V: TRBV7-9
size: NA

CDR3: CAISLSRGGSGAETYEQYF
DNA: TGTGCCATCAGCCTCTCGAGGGGGGGTAGCGGAGCCGAGACCTACGAGCAGTACTTC
J: TRBJ2-7
D: NA
V: TRBV10-3
size: NA

CDR3: CASSPWTGSYEQYF
DNA: TGCGCCAGCAGCCCCTGGACAGGCTCCTACGAGCAGTACTTC
J: TRBJ2-7
D: TRBD1
V: TRBV5-1
size: NA

CDR3: CASSERTSGSTDTQYF
DNA: TGTGCCAGCAGCGAAAGGACTAGCGGGAGCACAGATACGCAGTATTTT
J: TRBJ2-3
D: TRBD2
V: TRBV5-4
size: few

CDR3: CASSDLGRRGTDTQYF
DNA: TGTGCCAGTAGTGACCTCGGCCGCAGGGGCACAGATACGCAGTATTTT
J: TRBJ2-3
D: NA
V: TRBV19
size: NA

CDR3: CAWSVGREGGELFF
DNA: TGTGCCTGGAGTGTAGGGCGGGAGGGCGGGGAGCTGTTTTTT
J: TRBJ2-2
D: TRBD2
V: TRBV30
size: few

CDR3: CSVGTSAYEQYF
DNA: TGCAGCGTTGGGACTAGCGCCTACGAGCAGTACTTC
J: TRBJ2-7
D: TRBD2
V: TRBV29-1
size: NA

CDR3: CASSWGGGQETQYF
DNA: TGCGCCAGCAGCTGGGGGGGAGGCCAAGAGACCCAGTACTTC
J: TRBJ2-5
D: TRBD2
V: TRBV5-1
size: NA

CDR3: CASSSPTLQETQYF
DNA: TGTGCCAGCAGCTCCCCGACACTTCAAGAGACCCAGTACTTC
J: TRBJ2-5
D: NA
V: TRBV5-4
size: NA

CDR3: CASSESLVYGNTIYF
DNA: TGTGCCAGCAGTGAATCACTGGTTTACGGAAACACCATATATTTT
J: TRBJ1-3
D: NA
V: TRBV25-1
size: few

CDR3: CASTFDSKRQPQHF
DNA: TGTGCCAGCACTTTTGACAGCAAGAGGCAGCCCCAGCATTTT
J: TRBJ1-5
D: NA
V: TRBV2
size: NA

CDR3: CASSLPPAAGANVLTF
DNA: TGCGCCAGCAGCCTCCCCCCGGCGGCTGGGGCCAACGTCCTGACTTTC
J: TRBJ2-6
D: NA
V: TRBV5-1
size: few